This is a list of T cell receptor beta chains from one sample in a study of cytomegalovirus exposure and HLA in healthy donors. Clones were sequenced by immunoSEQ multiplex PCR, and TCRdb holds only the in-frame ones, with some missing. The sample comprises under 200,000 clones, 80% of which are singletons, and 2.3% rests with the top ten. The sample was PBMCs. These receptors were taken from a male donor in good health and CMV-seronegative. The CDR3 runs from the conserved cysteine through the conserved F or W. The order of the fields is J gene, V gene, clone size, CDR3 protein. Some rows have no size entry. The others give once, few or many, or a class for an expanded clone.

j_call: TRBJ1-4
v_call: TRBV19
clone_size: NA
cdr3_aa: CASSIGGRRNEKLFF

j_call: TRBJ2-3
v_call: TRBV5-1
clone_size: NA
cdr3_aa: CASSLDAGQADTQYF

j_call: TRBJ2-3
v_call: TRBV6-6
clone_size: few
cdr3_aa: CASSYSNDRADTQYF

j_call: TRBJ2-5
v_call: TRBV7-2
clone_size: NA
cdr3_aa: CASSFTGLETQYF

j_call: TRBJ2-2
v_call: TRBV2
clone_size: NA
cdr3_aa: CASRLTGSSNTGELFF

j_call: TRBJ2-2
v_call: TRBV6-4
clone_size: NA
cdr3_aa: CASSVLGGSNTGELFF

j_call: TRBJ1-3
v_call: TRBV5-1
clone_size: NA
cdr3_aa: CASSLGSHSGNTIYF

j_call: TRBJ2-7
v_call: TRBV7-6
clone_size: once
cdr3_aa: CASSLGSGEDEQYF

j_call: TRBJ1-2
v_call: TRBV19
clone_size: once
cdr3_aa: CASSTTGAGGARGGYTF

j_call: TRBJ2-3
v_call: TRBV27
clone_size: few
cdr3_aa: CASSLRRTGGRDTQYF

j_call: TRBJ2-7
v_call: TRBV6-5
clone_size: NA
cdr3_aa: CASSYSLGGSYEQYF

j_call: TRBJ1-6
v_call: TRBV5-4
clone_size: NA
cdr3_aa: CASSSRQGNNSPLHF

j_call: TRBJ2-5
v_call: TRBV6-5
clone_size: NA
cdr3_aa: CASSPSGETQYF

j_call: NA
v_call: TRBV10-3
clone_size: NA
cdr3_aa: CAISESINEQYF

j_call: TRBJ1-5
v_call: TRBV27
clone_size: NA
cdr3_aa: CASSLGAGVGQPQHF

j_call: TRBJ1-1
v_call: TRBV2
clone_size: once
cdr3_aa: CASSEMGGTEAFF

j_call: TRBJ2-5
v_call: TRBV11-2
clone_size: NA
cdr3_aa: CASSLGGQGTETQYF

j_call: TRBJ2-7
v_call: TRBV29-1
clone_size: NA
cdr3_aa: CSVVAGDLPYEQYF

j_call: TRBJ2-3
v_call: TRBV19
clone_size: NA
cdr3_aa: CASSAGLAGITDTQYF

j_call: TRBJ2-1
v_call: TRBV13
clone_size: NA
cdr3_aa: CASSLEGGGTEQFF